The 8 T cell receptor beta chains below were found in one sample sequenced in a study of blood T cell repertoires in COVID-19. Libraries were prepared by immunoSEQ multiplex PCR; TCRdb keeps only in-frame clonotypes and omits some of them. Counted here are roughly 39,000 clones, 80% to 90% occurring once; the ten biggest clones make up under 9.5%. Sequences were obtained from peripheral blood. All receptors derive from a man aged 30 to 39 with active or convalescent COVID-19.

The CDR3 region is CASSLQRYRYEQYV. The CDR3 DNA reads as TGTGCCAGCAGCTTACAGCGGTACCGCTACGAGCAGTACGTC. V and J are TRBV7-3 and TRBJ2-7, with a tentative D call TRBD2 (5 bases). The CDR3 runs to 14 residues. Germline values: CDR1 SGHTA, CDR2 FQGTGA. With 2 bases removed from V and 3 bases from J, the gap between germline ends came to 11 bases.

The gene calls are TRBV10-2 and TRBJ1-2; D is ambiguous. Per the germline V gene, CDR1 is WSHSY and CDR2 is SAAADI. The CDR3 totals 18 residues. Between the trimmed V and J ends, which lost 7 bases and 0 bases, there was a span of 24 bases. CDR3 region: CASIDKGLDPTSNYGYTF. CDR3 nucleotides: TGCGCCAGCATCGACAAAGGTCTGGATCCCACCTCTAACTATGGCTACACCTTC.

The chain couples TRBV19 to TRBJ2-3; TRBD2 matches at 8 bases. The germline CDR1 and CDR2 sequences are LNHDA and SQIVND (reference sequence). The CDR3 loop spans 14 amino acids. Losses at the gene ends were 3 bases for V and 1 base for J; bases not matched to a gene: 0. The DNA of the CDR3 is TGTGCCAGTAGTATGACTAGCGGCACAGATACGCAGTATTTT. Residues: CASSMTSGTDTQYF.

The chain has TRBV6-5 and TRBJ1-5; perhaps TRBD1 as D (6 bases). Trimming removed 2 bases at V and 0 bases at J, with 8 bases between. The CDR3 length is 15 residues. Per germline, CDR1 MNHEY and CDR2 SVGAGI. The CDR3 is CASSYHRDSNQPQHF. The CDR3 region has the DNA TGTGCCAGCAGTTACCACAGGGATAGCAATCAGCCCCAGCATTTT.

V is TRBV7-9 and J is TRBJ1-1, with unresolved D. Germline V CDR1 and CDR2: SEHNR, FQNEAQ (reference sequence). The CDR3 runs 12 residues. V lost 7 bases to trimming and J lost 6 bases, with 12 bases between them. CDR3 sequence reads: CASNPYGAEAFF. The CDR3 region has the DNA TGTGCCAGCAACCCGTACGGAGCTGAAGCTTTCTTT.

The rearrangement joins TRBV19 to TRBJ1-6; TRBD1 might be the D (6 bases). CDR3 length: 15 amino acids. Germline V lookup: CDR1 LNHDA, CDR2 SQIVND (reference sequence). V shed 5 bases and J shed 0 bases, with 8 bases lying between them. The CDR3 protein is CASSSDSSYNSPLHF. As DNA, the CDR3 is TGTGCCAGTAGTTCGGACAGCTCCTATAATTCACCCCTCCACTTT. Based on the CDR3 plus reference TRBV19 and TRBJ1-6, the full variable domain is DGGITQSPKYLFRKEGQNVTLSCEQNLNHDAMYWYRQDPGQGLRLIYYSQIVNDFQKGDIAEGYSVSREKKESFPLTVTSAQKNPTAFYLCASSSDSSYNSPLHFGNGTRLTVT.

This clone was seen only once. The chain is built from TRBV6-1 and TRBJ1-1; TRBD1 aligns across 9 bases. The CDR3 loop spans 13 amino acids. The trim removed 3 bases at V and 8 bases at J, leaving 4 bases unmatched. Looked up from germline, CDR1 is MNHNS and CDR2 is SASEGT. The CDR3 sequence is CASSETGGVEAFF. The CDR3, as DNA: TGTGCCAGCAGTGAGACAGGGGGGGTCGAAGCTTTCTTT.

This chain's CDR3 is CASSYRTGGVSGYTF. The CDR3 DNA is TGCGCCAGCAGCTATAGGACAGGGGGAGTCTCTGGCTACACCTTC. The rearrangement links TRBV5-1 to TRBJ1-2; 10 positions agree with TRBD1. From germline, CDR1 is SGHRS and CDR2 YFSETQ. The CDR3 has 15 residues. J lost 7 bases, V lost 3 bases, and 9 bases had no gene match.